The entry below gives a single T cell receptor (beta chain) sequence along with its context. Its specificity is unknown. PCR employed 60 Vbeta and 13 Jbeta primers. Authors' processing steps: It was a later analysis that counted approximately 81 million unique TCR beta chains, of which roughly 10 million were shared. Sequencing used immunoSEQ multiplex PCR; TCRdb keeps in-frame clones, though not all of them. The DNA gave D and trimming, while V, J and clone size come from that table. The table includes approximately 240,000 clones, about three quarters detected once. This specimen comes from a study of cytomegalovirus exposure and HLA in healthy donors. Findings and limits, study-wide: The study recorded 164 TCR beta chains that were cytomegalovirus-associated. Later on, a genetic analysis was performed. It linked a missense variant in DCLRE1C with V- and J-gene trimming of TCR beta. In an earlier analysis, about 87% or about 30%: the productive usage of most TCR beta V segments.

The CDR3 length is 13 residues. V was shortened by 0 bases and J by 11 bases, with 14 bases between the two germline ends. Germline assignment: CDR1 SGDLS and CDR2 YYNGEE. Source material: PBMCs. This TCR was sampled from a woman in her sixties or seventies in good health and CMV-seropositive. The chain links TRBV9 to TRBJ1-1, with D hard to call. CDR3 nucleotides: TGTGCCAGCAGCGTAGCACCTGTGGGAGAGGCTTTCTTT. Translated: CASSVAPVGEAFF. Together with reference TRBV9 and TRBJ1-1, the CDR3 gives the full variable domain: DSGVTQTPKHLITATGQRVTLRCSPRSGDLSVYWYQQSLDQGLQFLIQYYNGEERAKGNILERFSAQQFPDLHSELNLSSLELGDSALYFCASSVAPVGEAFFGQGTRLTVV.